This T cell receptor (beta chain) was sequenced in a study of CD8+ T cells in alopecia areata. Study summary: Each of the treated patients was given oral tofacitinib, 5 to 10 mg twice daily, for moderate-to-severe alopecia areata.

Study findings and constraints: Lesional scalp, notably in alopecia totalis/universalis, had clonality above that of normal scalp.

The sequencing template was cDNA reverse transcribed from extracted RNA. Clones were sequenced by immunoSEQ multiplex PCR, and TCRdb holds only the in-frame ones, with some missing. The sample lists roughly 170,000 clones, 50% to 60% occurring once. This CDR3 is built from 15 residues. Germline V lookup: CDR1 SGHAT, CDR2 FQNNGV. V was clipped by 4 bases and J by 0 bases, with 13 bases between them. Details on this clone: Antigen unknown.

The sample was CD4+ T cells sorted from blood, taken at week 0. The chain links TRBV11-2 to TRBJ2-7; possible D gene TRBD1, 6 bases. The receptor's source is a human donor with alopecia areata. This CDR3 reads CASSYREINSYEQYF. CDR3 nucleotide sequence: TGTGCCAGCAGCTACAGGGAAATCAACTCCTACGAGCAGTACTTC.